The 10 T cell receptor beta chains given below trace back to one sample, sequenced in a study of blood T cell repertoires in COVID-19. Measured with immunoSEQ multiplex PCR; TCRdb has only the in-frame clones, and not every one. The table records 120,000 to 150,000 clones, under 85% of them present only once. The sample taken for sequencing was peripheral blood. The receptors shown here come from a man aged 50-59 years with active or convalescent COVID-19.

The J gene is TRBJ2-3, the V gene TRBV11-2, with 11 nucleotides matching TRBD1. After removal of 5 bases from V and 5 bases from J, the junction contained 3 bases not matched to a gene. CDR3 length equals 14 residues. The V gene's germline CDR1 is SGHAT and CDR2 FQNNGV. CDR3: CASSAGTGGDTQYF. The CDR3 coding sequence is TGTGCCAGCAGCGCCGGGACAGGGGGAGATACGCAGTATTTT.

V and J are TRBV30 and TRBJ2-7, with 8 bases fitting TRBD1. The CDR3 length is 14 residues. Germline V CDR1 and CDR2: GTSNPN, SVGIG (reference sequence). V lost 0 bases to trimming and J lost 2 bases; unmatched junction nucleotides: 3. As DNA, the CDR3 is TGTGCCTGGAGTGTACAGGGGGGCCCCTACGAGCAGTACTTC. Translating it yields CAWSVQGGPYEQYF.

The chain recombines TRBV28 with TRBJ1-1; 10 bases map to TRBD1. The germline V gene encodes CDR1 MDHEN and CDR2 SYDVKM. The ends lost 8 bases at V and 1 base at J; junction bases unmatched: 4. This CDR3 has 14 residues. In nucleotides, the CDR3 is TGTGCCAGCGTCGACAGGGGGCGGAACACTGAAGCTTTCTTT. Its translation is CASVDRGRNTEAFF.

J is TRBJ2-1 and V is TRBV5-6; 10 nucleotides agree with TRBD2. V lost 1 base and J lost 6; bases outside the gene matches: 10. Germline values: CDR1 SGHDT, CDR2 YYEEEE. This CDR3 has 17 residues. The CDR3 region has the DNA TGTGCCAGCAGCTTGAGCCTAGCGGGAGCGTATCGCAATGAGCAGTTCTTC. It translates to CASSLSLAGAYRNEQFF.

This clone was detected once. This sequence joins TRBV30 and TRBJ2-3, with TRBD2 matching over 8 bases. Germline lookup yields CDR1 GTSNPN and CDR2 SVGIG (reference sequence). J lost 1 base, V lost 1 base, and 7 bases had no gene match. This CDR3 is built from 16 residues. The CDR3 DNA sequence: TGTGCCTGGAGTGCCCGGGGGGGTCGAGGCACAGATACGCAGTATTTT. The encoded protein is CAWSARGGRGTDTQYF.

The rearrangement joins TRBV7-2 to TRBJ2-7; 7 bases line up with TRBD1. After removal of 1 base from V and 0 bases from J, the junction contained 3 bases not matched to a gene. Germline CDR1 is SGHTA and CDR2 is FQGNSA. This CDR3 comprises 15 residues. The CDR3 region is CASSLGQGRSYEQYF. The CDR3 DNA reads TGTGCCAGCAGCTTAGGACAGGGCCGCTCCTACGAGCAGTACTTC. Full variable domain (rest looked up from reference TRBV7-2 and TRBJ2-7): GAGVSQSPSNKVTEKGKDVELRCDPISGHTALYWYRQSLGQGLEFLIYFQGNSAPDKSGLPSDRFSAERTGGSVSTLTIQRTQQEDSAVYLCASSLGQGRSYEQYFGPGTRLTVT.

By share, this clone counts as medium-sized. The CDR3 DNA is TGCGCCAGCAGCCATGACACAGGGGCCATGAACACTGAAGCTTTCTTT. This translates into CASSHDTGAMNTEAFF. The chain uses TRBV4-1 and TRBJ1-1; 7 nucleotides match TRBD1. Germline V gene data show CDR1 as MGHRA and CDR2 as YSYEKL. The V gene end was trimmed by 3 bases and the J gene end by 0 bases; junction bases not matched to a gene: 7. This CDR3 is 16 amino acids long.

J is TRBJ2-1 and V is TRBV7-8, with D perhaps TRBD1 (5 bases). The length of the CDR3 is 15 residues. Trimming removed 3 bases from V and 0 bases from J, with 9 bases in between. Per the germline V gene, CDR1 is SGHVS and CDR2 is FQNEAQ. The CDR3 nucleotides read TGTGCCAGCAGCTTGTCAGGGCCCTCCTACAATGAGCAGTTCTTC. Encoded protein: CASSLSGPSYNEQFF. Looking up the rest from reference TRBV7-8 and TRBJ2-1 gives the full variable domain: GAGVSQSPRYKVAKRGQDVALRCDPISGHVSLFWYQQALGQGPEFLTYFQNEAQLDKSGLPSDRFFAERPEGSVSTLKIQRTQQEDSAVYLCASSLSGPSYNEQFFGPGTRLTVL.

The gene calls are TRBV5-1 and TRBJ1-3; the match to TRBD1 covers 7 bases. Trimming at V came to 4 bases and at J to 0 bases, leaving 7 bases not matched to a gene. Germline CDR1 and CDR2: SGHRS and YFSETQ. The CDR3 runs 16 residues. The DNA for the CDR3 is TGCGCCAGCAGCAACTCCGGGACAGACTCTGGAAACACCATATATTTT. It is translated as CASSNSGTDSGNTIYF.

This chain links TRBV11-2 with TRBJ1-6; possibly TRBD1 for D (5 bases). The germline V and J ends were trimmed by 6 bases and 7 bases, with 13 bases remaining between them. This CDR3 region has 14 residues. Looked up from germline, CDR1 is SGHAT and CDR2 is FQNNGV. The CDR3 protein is CASRTVGGNSPLHF. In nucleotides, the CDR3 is TGTGCCAGCAGAACCGTGGGGGGAAATTCACCCCTCCACTTT.